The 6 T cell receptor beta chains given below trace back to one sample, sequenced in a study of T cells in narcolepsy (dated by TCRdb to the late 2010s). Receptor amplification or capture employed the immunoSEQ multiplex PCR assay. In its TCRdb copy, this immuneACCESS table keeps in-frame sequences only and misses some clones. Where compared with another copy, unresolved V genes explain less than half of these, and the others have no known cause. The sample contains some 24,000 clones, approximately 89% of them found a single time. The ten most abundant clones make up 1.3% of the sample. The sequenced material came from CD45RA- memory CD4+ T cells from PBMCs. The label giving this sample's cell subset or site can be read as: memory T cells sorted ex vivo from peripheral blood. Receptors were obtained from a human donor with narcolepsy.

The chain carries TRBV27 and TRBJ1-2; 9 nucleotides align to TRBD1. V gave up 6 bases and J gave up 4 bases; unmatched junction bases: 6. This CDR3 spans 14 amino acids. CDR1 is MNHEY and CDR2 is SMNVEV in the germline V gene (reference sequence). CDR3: CASRDTGQGYGYTF. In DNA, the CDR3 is TGTGCCAGCAGAGACACGGGACAGGGCTATGGCTACACCTTC.

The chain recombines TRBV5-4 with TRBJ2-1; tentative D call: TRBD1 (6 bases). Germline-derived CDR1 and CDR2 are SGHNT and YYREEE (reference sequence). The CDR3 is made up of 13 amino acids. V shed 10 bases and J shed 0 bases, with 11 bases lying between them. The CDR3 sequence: CAVPDSSYNEQFF. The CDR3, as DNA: TGTGCCGTGCCGGACAGCTCCTACAATGAGCAGTTCTTC.

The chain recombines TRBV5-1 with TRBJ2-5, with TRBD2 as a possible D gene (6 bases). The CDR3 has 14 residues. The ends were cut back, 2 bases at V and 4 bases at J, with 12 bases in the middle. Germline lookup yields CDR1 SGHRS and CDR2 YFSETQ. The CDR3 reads CASSFDLGGETQYF. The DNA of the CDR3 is TGCGCCAGCAGCTTCGATCTGGGAGGAGAGACCCAGTACTTC.

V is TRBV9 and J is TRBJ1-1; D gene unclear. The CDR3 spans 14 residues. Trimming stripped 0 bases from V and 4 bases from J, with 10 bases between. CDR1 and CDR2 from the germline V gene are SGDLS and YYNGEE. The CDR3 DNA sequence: TGTGCCAGCAGCGTAGCTCTACGGTCCACTGAAGCTTTCTTT. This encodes CASSVALRSTEAFF. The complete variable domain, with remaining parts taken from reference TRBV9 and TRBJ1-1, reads DSGVTQTPKHLITATGQRVTLRCSPRSGDLSVYWYQQSLDQGLQFLIQYYNGEERAKGNILERFSAQQFPDLHSELNLSSLELGDSALYFCASSVALRSTEAFFGQGTRLTVV.

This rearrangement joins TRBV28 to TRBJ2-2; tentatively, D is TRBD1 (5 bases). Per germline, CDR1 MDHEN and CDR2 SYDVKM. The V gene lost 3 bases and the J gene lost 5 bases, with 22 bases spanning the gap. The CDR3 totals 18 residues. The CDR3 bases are TGTGCCAGCAGTTTTCTACGCTTAAACATCAGGGTAACCGGGGAGCTGTTTTTT. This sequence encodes CASSFLRLNIRVTGELFF. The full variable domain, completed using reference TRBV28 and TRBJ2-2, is DVKVTQSSRYLVKRTGEKVFLECVQDMDHENMFWYRQDPGLGLRLIYFSYDVKMKEKGDIPEGYSVSREKKERFSLILESASTNQTSMYLCASSFLRLNIRVTGELFFGEGSRLTVL.

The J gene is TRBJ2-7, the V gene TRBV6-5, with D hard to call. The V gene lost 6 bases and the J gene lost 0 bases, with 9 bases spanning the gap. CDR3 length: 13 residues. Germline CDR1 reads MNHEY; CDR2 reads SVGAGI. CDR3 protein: CASSSGFSYEQYF. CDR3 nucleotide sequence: TGTGCCAGCAGCTCCGGTTTCTCCTACGAGCAGTACTTC.